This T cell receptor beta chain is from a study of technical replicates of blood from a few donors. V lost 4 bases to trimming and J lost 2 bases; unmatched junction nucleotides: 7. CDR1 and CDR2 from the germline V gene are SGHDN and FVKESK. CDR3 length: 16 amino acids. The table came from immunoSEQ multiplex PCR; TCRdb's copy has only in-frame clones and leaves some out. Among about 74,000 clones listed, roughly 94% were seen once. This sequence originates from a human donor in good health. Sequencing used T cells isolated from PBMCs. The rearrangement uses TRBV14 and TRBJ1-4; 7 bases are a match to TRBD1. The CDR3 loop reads CASSRTQGVTNEKLFF. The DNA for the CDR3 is TGTGCCAGCAGCCGGACTCAGGGGGTCACTAATGAAAAACTGTTTTTT.